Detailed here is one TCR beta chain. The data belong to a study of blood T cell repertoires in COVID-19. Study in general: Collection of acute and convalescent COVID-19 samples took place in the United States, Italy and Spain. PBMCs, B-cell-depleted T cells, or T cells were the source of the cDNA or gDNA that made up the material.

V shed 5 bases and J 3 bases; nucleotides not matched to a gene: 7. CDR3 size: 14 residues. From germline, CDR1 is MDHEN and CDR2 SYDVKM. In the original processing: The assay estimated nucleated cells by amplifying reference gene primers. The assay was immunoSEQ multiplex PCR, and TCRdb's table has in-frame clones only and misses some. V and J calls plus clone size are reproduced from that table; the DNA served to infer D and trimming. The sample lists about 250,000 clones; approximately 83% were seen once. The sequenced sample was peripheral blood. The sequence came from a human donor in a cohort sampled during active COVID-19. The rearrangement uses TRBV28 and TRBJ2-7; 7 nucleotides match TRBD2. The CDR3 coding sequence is TGTGCCAGCAGTGGGAGGGAGGCGATCTACGAGCAGTACTTC. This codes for CASSGREAIYEQYF. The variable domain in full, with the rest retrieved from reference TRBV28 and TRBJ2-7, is DVKVTQSSRYLVKRTGEKVFLECVQDMDHENMFWYRQDPGLGLRLIYFSYDVKMKEKGDIPEGYSVSREKKERFSLILESASTNQTSMYLCASSGREAIYEQYFGPGTRLTVT.